This T cell receptor (beta chain) was found in a study of cytotoxic CD8 clonotypes in ibrutinib-treated CLL (dated by TCRdb to the early 2020s). With respect to the entire study: The cohort included approximately 15 treatment-naive and around 10 relapsed/refractory patients; about 18 were IGHV unmutated. Responses were partial in 24 patients and complete in 2; after median about 63 months follow-up, some 15 stayed in remission and about twelve progressed. Samples at response were collected after a median of about 11 months of treatment, with a range of about 6 to 40 months. Samples averaged approximately 260,000 productive templates and roughly 86,000 productive rearrangements. Longitudinal samples were available for about 30% of the roughly 90 trial participants. Cryopreserved peripheral blood mononuclear cells were collected before treatment, at response, and at either disease progression or sustained remission. Every remission and progressive disease sample was obtained while ibrutinib was still being received by the patients. On the study overall, not on this receptor specifically: Clonality rose at ibrutinib response, remained stable during sustained remission, and dropped back toward baseline at progression. Sampling times were not matched between patients in sustained remission and patients whose disease was progressing, and lymph node repertoires were not examined. Public clonotypes were rare and either shrank or stayed stable during treatment, and the rise in clonality at ibrutinib response reflected expansion of private clonotypes. Baseline clonality exceeded that of age-matched healthy donors and correlated strongly with circulating CD8+ T-cell counts.

The sample's time point label, in plain terms: eleven to twelve months on ibrutinib. For TCR beta library preparation, approximately 2.2 micrograms of genomic DNA were isolated from cryopreserved PBMCs. Longitudinal blood samples from CLL patients on ibrutinib monotherapy were analyzed using high-throughput TCR beta sequencing. The patients took part in an open-label, single-center phase 2 trial of ibrutinib monotherapy. On a MiSeq, deep resolution sequencing aimed for a depth between 1 in 1 million and 1 in 200,000 T cells, with each clonotype covered around 10x on average. TCR beta libraries were generated with the immunoSEQ hsTCRB Kit. Per the authors' processing: Data were analyzed with ImmunoSEQ Data Assistant and ImmunoSEQ Analyzer, with V, D and J genes assigned per IMGT definitions. Clonality was computed as one minus normalized Shannon entropy of productive rearrangement frequencies, ranging from 0 to 1. Only overrepresented clonotypes making up at least 0.05% of each patient's repertoire were included in the public clonotype analysis. Some twelve repertoires from age-matched healthy donors, obtained from immuneACCESS, served as clonality controls. TCRdb carries this immuneACCESS record with in-frame sequences only. Its versions omit some clonotypes, under half of them owing to an unresolved V gene in the studies checked, with the rest unexplained. V, J and clone size were drawn from that table, and D and trimming were deduced from the DNA. The sample profile shows about 140,000 clones; approximately 90% of them were found once. The biggest ten clones account for approximately 11% of the sample.

Comments on this clone: It lacks a known antigen. Base qualities were left out, and no much larger clone turns up one base away.

V has 5 bases trimmed and J has 3 bases trimmed; junction bases matching no gene number 8. The CDR1 and CDR2 encoded by the germline V gene (reference sequence) are GTSNPN and SVGIG. The CDR3 holds 15 amino acids from the cysteine to the phenylalanine. Kept here is only the CDR3 DNA, which spans 45 bases and is read in frame from base 1. The sequences come from PBMCs, collected after 12 months of ibrutinib treatment. The clonotype originates from a human donor with chronic lymphocytic leukemia. The receptor chain draws on TRBV30 and TRBJ2-5; TRBD2 lines up with 11 middle nucleotides. At the DNA level, the sequence is TGTGCCTGGGATAGAAAGGGACTAGCGGAAGAGACCCAGTACTTC. Its protein reads: CAWDRKGLAEETQYF.